This TCR beta chain was recorded in a study of regulatory T cells in long-lasting Graves disease. Specified time point: newly diagnosed GD, antithyroid drugs for less than 3 months. With RNA extracted from PBMCs as input, the TCR library was made. Study findings and constraints: Sampling was limited to peripheral blood rather than thyroid tissue.

This clonotype came up many times. What it binds is not known. J was trimmed by 3 bases and V by 5 bases; bases with no gene match: 12. The CDR3 is 18 amino acids. Germline V gives CDR1 SGHTA, CDR2 FQGNSA. Construction of TCR beta libraries relied on iRepertoire HTBI primers and on Arm-PCR targeting CDR3 regions. Source study methods: Looking across samples, the authors found under 70 TRBV and some 13 TRBJ segments. TCRdb re-analysed the multiplex PCR reads in MiXCR, keeping a single row per CDR3 protein. The V and J calls and clone size are TCRdb's, not the authors'. In the table there are around 400,000 distinct CDR3 sequences, about 16% of which are singletons.

This sequence was found in a female donor with Graves disease. The starting material was peripheral blood mononuclear cells (PBMCs), obtained at new diagnosis, from a patient treated with antithyroid drugs. The chain carries TRBV7-2 and TRBJ1-5; 11 bases are a match to TRBD1. DNA for the CDR3: TGTGCCAGCAGCCCAAGGACAGGGGGCAGGGAGGACAATCAGCCCCAGCATTTT. The encoded protein is CASSPRTGGREDNQPQHF.